This T cell receptor beta chain was documented in a study of cytomegalovirus exposure and HLA in healthy donors. This CDR3 is 11 amino acids long. Trimming took 5 bases from V and 9 from J, leaving 10 bases between them. Germline V gene lookup returns CDR1 SGHTA and CDR2 FQGTGA. This clone was observed a few times. Its antigen is not identified. The study's findings and limits: It was assumed in the presence/absence analyses that sequencing depth was roughly uniform across donors.

It was with 60 Vbeta and 13 Jbeta primers that the PCR ran. Method: immunoSEQ multiplex PCR; TCRdb's copy keeps in-frame clones and lacks some. Here the sample spans 120,000 or so clones, about 80% being singletons. This rearrangement joins TRBV7-3 to TRBJ2-5, with TRBD2 as a possible D gene (5 bases). The source of this sequence is a woman aged 50 to 65 in good health and CMV-seropositive. Sequenced input: PBMCs. CDR3 loop: CASSNSGPQYF. CDR3 in DNA: TGTGCCAGCAGCAACAGCGGCCCCCAGTACTTC.